These 9 T cell receptor beta chains share one sample of origin, sequenced in a study of read filtering for tumor transcriptome and immune sequencing. This library used 300 to 450 ng RNA and molecular barcoded adaptors spanning alpha/delta and beta/gamma chains. TCRdb redid the calling of the reads with MiXCR, one entry per CDR3 protein. The data show roughly 38,000 distinct CDR3 sequences, roughly an eighth seen once. Sequencing was done on a sample of a population of CD138-negative cells sorted from bone marrow. The receptors stem from a donor aged 40 or older with multiple myeloma.

This clonotype has ten or more counts. This rearrangement joins TRBV20-1 to TRBJ2-7; 9 bases map to TRBD2. CDR1 is DFQATT, CDR2 SNEGSKA, per germline (reference sequence). The CDR3 length is 15 residues. The V and J ends lost 3 bases and 0 bases, in that order; junction bases with no gene match: 6. In nucleotides, the CDR3 is TGCAGTGCTAGGGCAGCGGGGGGCCACTCCTACGAGCAGTACTTC. This gives the protein CSARAAGGHSYEQYF.

At least ten counts were recorded for this clonotype. The chain is built from TRBV29-1 and TRBJ2-1; 13 bases fit TRBD2. Looked up from germline, CDR1 is SQVTM and CDR2 is ANQGSEA. The CDR3 contains 15 residues. Trimming at V came to 6 bases and at J to 9 bases, leaving 11 bases not matched to a gene. CDR3: CSVQGRTSGSSEQFF. In DNA form, the CDR3 reads TGCAGCGTCCAAGGTCGGACTAGCGGGAGTAGTGAGCAGTTCTTC.

This clonotype was found many times. The rearrangement uses TRBV28 and TRBJ1-1, with 9 bases that match TRBD1. V shed 5 bases and J 3 bases; nucleotides not matched to a gene: 7. CDR1 and CDR2 from the germline V gene are MDHEN and SYDVKM. CDR3 length equals 15 residues. CDR3 sequence reads: CASSVTGTGYTEAFF. CDR3 coding DNA: TGTGCCAGCAGTGTAACCGGGACAGGGTACACTGAAGCTTTCTTT. Full variable domain (missing parts from reference TRBV28 and TRBJ1-1): DVKVTQSSRYLVKRTGEKVFLECVQDMDHENMFWYRQDPGLGLRLIYFSYDVKMKEKGDIPEGYSVSREKKERFSLILESASTNQTSMYLCASSVTGTGYTEAFFGQGTRLTVV.

This clonotype was picked up many times. This sequence joins TRBV11-2 and TRBJ2-2; D is possibly TRBD1 (5 bases). CDR1 SGHAT and CDR2 FQNNGV come from the germline V gene. Trimming removed 2 bases at V and 0 bases at J, with 13 bases between. This CDR3 has 17 amino acids. CDR3 bases: TGTGCCAGCAGCTTACAGCAGGCCAGGGCGAACACCGGGGAGCTGTTTTTT. Its translation is CASSLQQARANTGELFF.

This clonotype was counted many times. The V gene is TRBV7-9, the J gene TRBJ1-1; D uncertain. CDR3 length: 15 residues. Trimming took 5 bases from V and 1 from J, leaving 14 bases between them. Germline values: CDR1 SEHNR, CDR2 FQNEAQ (reference sequence). The CDR3 region is CASSIGWGPNTEAFF. The DNA for the CDR3 is TGTGCCAGCAGCATCGGATGGGGTCCGAACACTGAAGCTTTCTTT.

This clonotype was detected ten times or more. The CDR3 DNA sequence: TGCGCCAGCAGCGCAAGTGGCAATCAGCCCCAGCATTTT. Encoded protein: CASSASGNQPQHF. V gene TRBV10-1 combines with J gene TRBJ1-5; D uncertain. The CDR3 totals 13 residues. From germline, CDR1 is WNHNN and CDR2 SYGVQD (reference sequence). The V end lost 6 bases, the J end lost 2 bases, and 8 bases lay between the germline ends.

This clonotype came up many times. CDR3 protein: CASSTTRNTEAFF. CDR3 coding DNA: TGCGCCAGCAGCACAACAAGGAACACTGAAGCTTTCTTT. The rearrangement uses TRBV5-1 and TRBJ1-1; D unresolved. The CDR3 spans 13 residues. CDR1 and CDR2 (germline): SGHRS, YFSETQ. The germline V and J ends were trimmed by 4 bases and 1 base, with 8 bases remaining between them.

This clonotype was recorded a few times. An end of the junction differs from the germline gene, which may be a read error. This chain joins TRBV30 and TRBJ2-2, with D hard to call. CDR3 length: 14 amino acids. Germline-derived CDR1 and CDR2 are GTSNPN and SVGIG (reference sequence). The CDR3 reads CARSGSPNTGELFF. CDR3 nucleotide sequence: TGTGCCAGGAGTGGTAGTCCGAACACCGGGGAGCTGTTTTTT.

In its sample, this clonotype was seen many times. The chain employs TRBV10-3 and TRBJ1-1; no reliable D call. The CDR3 is 12 amino acids. V was cut by 3 bases and J by 2 bases, with 4 bases left in between. Germline V gives CDR1 ENHRY, CDR2 SYGVKD. DNA for the CDR3: TGTGCCATCAGTGATCAAAACACTGAAGCTTTCTTT. Its protein is CAISDQNTEAFF.